The next 15 T cell receptor beta chains were all read from a single sample in a study of T cell responses to AZD1222 COVID-19 vaccine. Using immunoSEQ multiplex PCR, the repertoire was profiled, and TCRdb retains in-frame clones only, with some absent. This sample has 50,000 to 65,000 clones, with about 93% found just once. This specimen consisted of peripheral blood, obtained 28 days after the second dose of the MenACWY control vaccine. The source of these receptors is an adult who received the MenACWY meningococcal vaccine as a control.

This chain links TRBV28 with TRBJ1-1; no firm D call. The CDR3 runs 19 residues. Trimming removed 7 bases at V and 9 bases at J, with 36 bases between. Germline V gene data show CDR1 as MDHEN and CDR2 as SYDVKM. The DNA of the CDR3 is TGTGCCAGCAAGCAACATGGGGATGGGCTGCTCACTCTTCATCGTCAAGCTTTCTTT. It is translated as CASKQHGDGLLTLHRQAFF.

V and J are TRBV5-1 and TRBJ1-6, with D maybe TRBD1 (6 bases). The CDR3 is made up of 13 amino acids. CDR1 is SGHRS and CDR2 is YFSETQ in the germline V gene. V was cut by 3 bases and J by 10 bases, with 11 bases left in between. CDR3 bases: TGCGCCAGCAGCTCACGACAGGAATCACCCCTCCACTTT. This codes for CASSSRQESPLHF.

The chain carries TRBV6-5 and TRBJ1-2; 10 bases fit TRBD1. The CDR3 spans 15 residues. Germline V gives CDR1 MNHEY, CDR2 SVGAGI. Germline trimming cut 8 bases from V and 3 bases from J; bases unmatched to any gene: 9. The CDR3 DNA reads TGTGCCAGCGCCGGGTCGGGGACAGGGGACTATGGCTACACCTTC. This codes for CASAGSGTGDYGYTF.

This chain connects TRBV19 to TRBJ1-1; 7 bases are shared with TRBD1. CDR1 is LNHDA, CDR2 SQIVND, per germline (reference sequence). V was clipped by 5 bases and J by 0 bases; unmatched bases: 12. The CDR3 is made up of 17 amino acids. Written as DNA, the CDR3 is TGTGCCAGTAGTCCTAGGGGACAGTCGTTCATGAACACTGAAGCTTTCTTT. Translating gives CASSPRGQSFMNTEAFF.

The CDR3 sequence is CASSMDLPWGNTEAFF. CDR3 DNA: TGTGCCAGTAGTATGGACCTCCCCTGGGGGAACACTGAAGCTTTCTTT. J is TRBJ1-1 and V is TRBV19; no definite D call. CDR3 length: 16 residues. Germline V gene data show CDR1 as LNHDA and CDR2 as SQIVND (reference sequence). Trimming left V 3 bases short and J 1 base short, with 15 bases between.

The rearrangement joins TRBV7-2 to TRBJ2-7; 7 positions agree with TRBD1. The V and J ends lost 0 bases and 2 bases, in that order; junction bases with no gene match: 7. The CDR3 runs 16 residues. The germline gives CDR1 SGHTA, CDR2 FQGNSA. The CDR3 spells CASSLAAGGRTYEQYF. For the CDR3, the DNA is TGTGCCAGCAGCTTAGCCGCAGGGGGACGGACCTACGAGCAGTACTTC. Filled out from reference TRBV7-2 and TRBJ2-7, the complete variable domain reads GAGVSQSPSNKVTEKGKDVELRCDPISGHTALYWYRQSLGQGLEFLIYFQGNSAPDKSGLPSDRFSAERTGGSVSTLTIQRTQQEDSAVYLCASSLAAGGRTYEQYFGPGTRLTVT.

The chain carries TRBV10-3 and TRBJ1-2; 7 bases align to TRBD1. Germline loops: CDR1 ENHRY, CDR2 SYGVKD. V shed 4 bases, J shed 6 bases, and the junction held 8 bases outside the gene matches. This CDR3 is built from 14 residues. CDR3 bases: TGTGCCATCAGTGCCCGGACAGGAGTAGATGGCTACACCTTC. It is translated as CAISARTGVDGYTF.

The rearrangement joins TRBV27 to TRBJ2-3, with a tentative D call TRBD2 (5 bases). CDR1 and CDR2 from the germline V gene are MNHEY and SMNVEV (reference sequence). Deletions cut 6 bases from V and 0 bases from J, with 13 bases between. This CDR3 contains 15 residues. In nucleotides, the CDR3 is TGTGCCAGCAGACCCGTCGGGGTGAGCACAGATACGCAGTATTTT. Translation gives CASRPVGVSTDTQYF.

CDR3 residues: CASSLGVGANTEAFF. The DNA of the CDR3 is TGTGCCAGCAGCTTAGGGGTAGGGGCGAACACTGAAGCTTTCTTT. The chain recombines TRBV11-1 with TRBJ1-1, with a possible D match to TRBD1 (5 bases). Germline V lookup: CDR1 SGHAT, CDR2 FQDESV (reference sequence). The CDR3 extends over 15 amino acids. V lost 1 base and J lost 1, with 10 bases in between.

This chain joins TRBV27 and TRBJ1-1, with D unresolved. CDR1 MNHEY and CDR2 SMNVEV come from the germline V gene (reference sequence). The CDR3 has 13 residues. The ends were cut back, 6 bases at V and 1 base at J, with 9 bases in the middle. The CDR3, as DNA: TGTGCCAGCAGCCTGACTGGGAACACTGAAGCTTTCTTT. Translating gives CASSLTGNTEAFF.

This clone was counted a single time. This chain connects TRBV23-1 to TRBJ1-5; possibly TRBD1 for D (5 bases). TRBV23-1 is classed as an ORF, of uncertain function. The V and J ends lost 4 bases and 2 bases respectively, with 24 bases between them. The CDR3 sequence is 19 residues long. The CDR3 region has the DNA TGCGCCAGCAGTCGCCGACCGGGACGGAGATCCCGAGGCAATCAGCCCCAGCATTTT. Encoded protein: CASSRRPGRRSRGNQPQHF.

This chain uses TRBV24-1 with TRBJ1-3; 7 bases map to TRBD1. Looked up from germline, CDR1 is KGHDR and CDR2 is SFDVKD. With 2 bases clipped from V and 0 bases from J, the junction kept 6 bases outside the gene matches. The CDR3 has 17 residues. For the CDR3, the DNA is TGTGCCACCAGTGATTCAGGGACAGTAAACTCTGGAAACACCATATATTTT. It yields the protein CATSDSGTVNSGNTIYF.

The chain couples TRBV7-2 to TRBJ2-3; D is unclear. CDR1 and CDR2 from the germline V gene are SGHTA and FQGNSA. V was trimmed by 3 bases and J by 5 bases, leaving 15 bases between them. This CDR3 is 15 amino acids long. CDR3 sequence reads: CASSFTAPVGDTQYF. CDR3 DNA: TGTGCCAGCAGCTTTACAGCCCCAGTTGGAGATACGCAGTATTTT.

Concerning this clone: Mismatch with germline at one junction end may stem from a read error. The chain uses TRBV2 and TRBJ2-6; 7 bases line up with TRBD1. The CDR3 is 17 amino acids. Germline lookup yields CDR1 SNHLY and CDR2 FYNNEI. The CDR3 DNA reads TGTGCCAGCAGCGAAGGGGGCTACCGGACTGGGGCCAACGTCCTGACTTTC. As protein: CASSEGGYRTGANVLTF.

The V call is TRBV11-2, the J call TRBJ2-7, with D possibly being TRBD1 (5 bases). CDR3 size: 14 residues. Germline V gene lookup returns CDR1 SGHAT and CDR2 FQNNGV. Trimming pared 3 bases from V and 7 bases from J, leaving 16 bases between. This chain's CDR3 is CASSFLDTTREQYF. CDR3 nucleotides: TGTGCCAGCAGCTTTTTGGACACGACGAGGGAGCAGTACTTC. Full variable domain (outside the CDR3, taken from reference TRBV11-2 and TRBJ2-7): EAGVAQSPRYKIIEKRQSVAFWCNPISGHATLYWYQQILGQGPKLLIQFQNNGVVDDSQLPKDRFSAERLKGVDSTLKIQPAKLEDSAVYLCASSFLDTTREQYFGPGTRLTVT.